Listed here are 2 T cell receptor beta chains from one sample, sequenced in a study of CD8 T cells in ankylosing spondylitis. Study-wide results and limits: Within ankylosing spondylitis blood, a TCR beta motif made up of roughly eight highly homologous variants appeared to be characteristic.

TCRdb re-called the 5' RACE reads through MiXCR, storing one row per CDR3 protein. This table has about 800,000 distinct CDR3 sequences, about 11% appearing once. No antigen is known for these receptors. What was sequenced was blood, either unsorted or a sorted T cell fraction (not recorded which). Receptors originate from a male donor with ankylosing spondylitis.

The V gene is TRBV5-1, the J gene TRBJ2-1; 12 bases fit TRBD2. Germline V CDR1 and CDR2: SGHRS, YFSETQ. After removal of 1 base from V and 8 bases from J, the junction contained 7 bases not matched to a gene. This CDR3 is 16 amino acids long. The CDR3 DNA reads TGCGCCAGCAGCTTGTCGACTAGCGGGAGTGGGTATGAGCAGTTCTTC. Its translation is CASSLSTSGSGYEQFF.

The chain is built from TRBV5-1 and TRBJ2-1, with 13 bases identical to TRBD2. V shed 3 bases and J 8 bases; nucleotides not matched to a gene: 5. This CDR3 has 15 amino acids. Germline CDR1 reads SGHRS; CDR2 reads YFSETQ. CDR3 nucleotide sequence: TGCGCCAGCAGCTGGACTAGCGGGAGCTTCTATGAGCAGTTCTTC. This sequence encodes CASSWTSGSFYEQFF.